The subject of this entry is one T cell receptor beta chain. The data were obtained in a study of cytomegalovirus exposure and HLA in healthy donors. Study at large: The roughly 130 validation repertoires used the same platform as the roughly 610 first-cohort repertoires, a later analysis reported.

Produced via immunoSEQ multiplex PCR; TCRdb's table is partial and in-frame only. The sample shows about 50,000 clones, 88% of them seen only once. The CDR3 is made up of 14 amino acids. Germline assignment: CDR1 SNHLY and CDR2 FYNNEI. The J segment lost 2 bases and the V segment lost 4 bases, leaving 4 bases of the junction unmatched. This TCR came from a woman under 40 in good health and CMV-seronegative. The chain is built from TRBV2 and TRBJ1-1, with 7 bases matching TRBD1. The sample consisted of PBMCs. CDR3 nucleotides: TGTGCCAGCAGTGTACGACAGGGAAACACTGAAGCTTTCTTT. Translation: CASSVRQGNTEAFF.